This T cell receptor (beta chain) was recovered during a study of T cell clusters in autoimmune cytopenias. CDR3 length: 16 residues. Per germline, CDR1 DFQATT and CDR2 SNEGSKA (reference sequence). TRB rearrangements were amplified by touch-down multiplex PCR with mixed TRB-A/B primers. TCRdb re-analyzed the multiplex PCR reads; it lists each CDR3 protein once, without DNA. This repertoire includes 7,000 to 9,500 distinct CDR3 sequences. Each sample's input was roughly 250 ng genomic DNA, 38,000 or so genome equivalents. This sequence originates from a human donor with an autoimmune cytopenia or autoimmune hepatitis (not recorded which). J is TRBJ1-6 and V is TRBV20-1; the D call from TCRdb, TRBD1, cannot be confirmed without DNA. The sequenced sample consisted of peripheral blood. Here the CDR3 reads CSARVTGVTYNSPLHF.